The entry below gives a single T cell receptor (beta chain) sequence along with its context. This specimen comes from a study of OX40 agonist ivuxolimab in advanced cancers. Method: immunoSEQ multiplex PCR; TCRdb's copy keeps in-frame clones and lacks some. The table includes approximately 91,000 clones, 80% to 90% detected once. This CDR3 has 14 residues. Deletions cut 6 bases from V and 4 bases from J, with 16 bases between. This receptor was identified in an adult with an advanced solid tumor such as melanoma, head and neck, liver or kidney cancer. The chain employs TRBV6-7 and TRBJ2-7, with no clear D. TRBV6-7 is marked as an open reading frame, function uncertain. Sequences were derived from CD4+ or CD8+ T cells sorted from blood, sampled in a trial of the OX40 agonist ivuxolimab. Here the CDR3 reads CASSHRAVPYEQYF. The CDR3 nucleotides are TGTGCCAGCAGCCATAGGGCAGTGCCTTACGAGCAGTACTTC.